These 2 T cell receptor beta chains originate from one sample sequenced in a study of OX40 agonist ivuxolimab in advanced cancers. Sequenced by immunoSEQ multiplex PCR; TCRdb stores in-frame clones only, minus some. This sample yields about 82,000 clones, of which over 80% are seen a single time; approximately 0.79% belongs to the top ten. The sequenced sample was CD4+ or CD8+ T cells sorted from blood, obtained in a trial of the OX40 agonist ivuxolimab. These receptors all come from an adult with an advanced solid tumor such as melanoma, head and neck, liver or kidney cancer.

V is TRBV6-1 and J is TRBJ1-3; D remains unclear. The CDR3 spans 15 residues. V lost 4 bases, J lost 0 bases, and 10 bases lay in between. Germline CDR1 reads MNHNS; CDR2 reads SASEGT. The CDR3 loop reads CASSVSDFSGNTIYF. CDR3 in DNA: TGTGCCAGCAGTGTATCGGACTTCTCTGGAAACACCATATATTTT.

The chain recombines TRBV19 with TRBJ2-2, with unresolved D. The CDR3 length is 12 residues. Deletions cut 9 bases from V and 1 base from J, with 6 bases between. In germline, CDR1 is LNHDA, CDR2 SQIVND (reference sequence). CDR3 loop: CASHRNTGELFF. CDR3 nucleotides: TGTGCCAGCCACAGGAACACCGGGGAGCTGTTTTTT.